This T cell receptor (beta chain) was recovered during a study of tumor-infiltrating lymphocytes in oesophageal squamous cell carcinoma. Germline V gene data show CDR1 as SGHVS and CDR2 as FQNEAQ. The CDR3 sequence runs 8 residues, both termini included. TCRdb processed the PCR reads anew with MiXCR; each CDR3 protein has one entry. The data hold roughly 20,000 distinct CDR3 sequences, with about 39% observed a single time. This clonotype appeared a few times. Because the CDR3 is missing its conserved closing phenylalanine or tryptophan, this is likely a read error. It is unclear where the CDR3 begins or ends on the DNA, so no DNA is shown, and the CDR3 is as TCRdb lists it.

Material: normal esophageal tissue next to the tumor. The rearrangement uses TRBV7-8 and TRBJ2-6; the table's D call of TRBD2 was not tested on the DNA. The receptor comes from a female donor with esophageal squamous cell carcinoma. Here the CDR3 reads CASSLWGG.